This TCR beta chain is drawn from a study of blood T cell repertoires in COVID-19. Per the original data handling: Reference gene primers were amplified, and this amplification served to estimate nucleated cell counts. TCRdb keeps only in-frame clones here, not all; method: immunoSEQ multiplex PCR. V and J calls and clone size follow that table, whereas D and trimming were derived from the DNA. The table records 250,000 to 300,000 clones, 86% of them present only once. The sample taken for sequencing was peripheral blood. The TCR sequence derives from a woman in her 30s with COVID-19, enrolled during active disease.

CDR3 sequence reads: CASSDTGWPESYNEQFF. CDR3 bases: TGTGCCAGCAGTGACACCGGGTGGCCTGAGTCCTACAATGAGCAGTTCTTC. This chain uses TRBV25-1 with TRBJ2-1; D not certain. Deletions cut 3 bases from V and 1 base from J, with 16 bases between. The germline V gene has CDR1 MGHDK and CDR2 SYGVNS. This CDR3 region has 17 residues.